A single TCR beta chain is shown here with its context. This entry belongs to a study of CD8 T cells in Susac syndrome. RNA totalling about 0.5 to 1 ug underwent reverse transcription with random hexamers. TCRdb re-called the immunoSEQ multiplex PCR reads through MiXCR, storing one row per CDR3 protein. Seen here are about 180,000 distinct CDR3 sequences, 90% to 96% observed once, and the top ten hold more than 0.09%. CD8+ and CD4+ T cells from blood underwent TCR beta sequencing. After removal of 4 bases from V and 4 bases from J, the junction contained 9 bases not matched to a gene. The CDR3 consists of 16 residues. Germline V gene sequence: CDR1 SGHNT, CDR2 YYREEE (reference sequence).

This clonotype originated in a human donor with multiple sclerosis. V gene TRBV5-4 combines with J gene TRBJ2-1; 9 bases map to TRBD2. The sequenced sample was CD4+ T cells from PBMCs. The CDR3 DNA sequence: TGTGCCAGCAGCGGCGGACTAGCGCCGAGTTACAATGAGCAGTTCTTC. It is translated as CASSGGLAPSYNEQFF.